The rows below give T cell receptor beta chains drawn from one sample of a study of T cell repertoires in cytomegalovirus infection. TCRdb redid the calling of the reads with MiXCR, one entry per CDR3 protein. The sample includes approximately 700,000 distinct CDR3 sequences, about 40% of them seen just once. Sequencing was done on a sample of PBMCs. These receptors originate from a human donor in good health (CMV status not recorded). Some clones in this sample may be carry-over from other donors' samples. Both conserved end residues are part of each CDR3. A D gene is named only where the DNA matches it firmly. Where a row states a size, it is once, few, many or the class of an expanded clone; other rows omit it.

DNA: TGTGCCAGCAGCCAAAGGACCCTACAGCGACACACTGATGCTTTCTTT; CDR3: CASSQRTLQRHTDAFF; J: TRBJ1-1; size: once; D: -; V: TRBV6-1
DNA: TGTGCCAGCAGCCTTAGCAATAAGGGGACAGGGATCACCGGGGAGCTGTTTTTT; CDR3: CASSLSNKGTGITGELFF; J: TRBJ2-2; size: -; D: TRBD1; V: TRBV7-9
DNA: TGTGCCAGCAGCTTAGGGTCCGGAGGGACAGGCTCTGGAAACACCATATATTTT; CDR3: CASSLGSGGTGSGNTIYF; J: TRBJ1-3; size: -; D: TRBD1; V: TRBV7-8
DNA: TGTGCCAGCAGTTTAGAGGGAGCCCGCTATGGCTACACCTTC; CDR3: CASSLEGARYGYTF; J: TRBJ1-2; size: few; D: -; V: TRBV28
DNA: TGTGCCAGTACCCGGAGGTCCAGGGCCACTGAAGCTTTCTTT; CDR3: CASTRRSRATEAFF; J: TRBJ1-1; size: -; D: -; V: TRBV19
DNA: TGTGCCAGCAGTTTACACGAGCGGGAGACCCAGTACTTC; CDR3: CASSLHERETQYF; J: TRBJ2-5; size: few; D: -; V: TRBV12-3/TRBV12-4
DNA: TGTGCCATCAGTGAGGTACTAGCGGATCCGGTTTTT; CDR3: CAISEVLADPVF; J: TRBJ2-3; size: -; D: TRBD2; V: TRBV10-3
DNA: TGTGCCAGCACCAAGAGAACTAGCTCCTACAATGAGCAGTTCTTC; CDR3: CASTKRTSSYNEQFF; J: TRBJ2-1; size: -; D: -; V: TRBV28
DNA: TGTGCCAGCAGCCACCCGACAGGGGGCACGACTGAAGCTTTCTTT; CDR3: CASSHPTGGTTEAFF; J: TRBJ1-1; size: -; D: TRBD1; V: TRBV3-1
DNA: TGTGCCAGCAGTAAGAAGTACTTCTATGGCTACACCTTC; CDR3: CASSKKYFYGYTF; J: TRBJ1-2; size: -; D: -; V: TRBV6-8
DNA: TGTGCCAGCTCCCCTCGGGCTTCGAACACTGAAGCTTTCTTT; CDR3: CASSPRASNTEAFF; J: TRBJ1-1; size: -; D: -; V: TRBV18
DNA: TGTGCCAGCAGCTCGGGACAGAGGAACACTGAAGCTTTCTTT; CDR3: CASSSGQRNTEAFF; J: TRBJ1-1; size: -; D: TRBD1; V: TRBV5-5
DNA: TGTGCCAGCAGTCGCGGACAGGCAGTAGGCAATCAGCCCCAGCATTTT; CDR3: CASSRGQAVGNQPQHF; J: TRBJ1-5; size: -; D: TRBD1; V: TRBV6-6
DNA: TGCAGCGCCACGGGACAGGGCGTTTACAATGAGCAGTTCTTC; CDR3: CSATGQGVYNEQFF; J: TRBJ2-1; size: -; D: TRBD1; V: TRBV29-1
DNA: TGTGCCAGCAGCCAACATCGGCAGGTTTCTAATGAAAAACTGTTTTTT; CDR3: CASSQHRQVSNEKLFF; J: TRBJ1-4; size: many; D: -; V: TRBV7-2
DNA: TGTGCCAGCATTAAGGGGGTGGTAAACCAGCCCCAGCATTTT; CDR3: CASIKGVVNQPQHF; J: TRBJ1-5; size: -; D: -; V: TRBV28
DNA: TGTGCCAGCAGCCAAGGGACTAGCGTGAATGAGCAGTTCTTC; CDR3: CASSQGTSVNEQFF; J: TRBJ2-1; size: few; D: TRBD2; V: TRBV4-2
DNA: TGTGCCACCAACAGAGATTTACGTCTCGGGGGGCCGGGAGCCAAAAACATTCAGTACTTC; CDR3: CATNRDLRLGGPGAKNIQYF; J: TRBJ2-4; size: -; D: -; V: TRBV15
DNA: TGCAGCGTTGGGGGCAGGGATCGGAACTATGGCTACACCTTC; CDR3: CSVGGRDRNYGYTF; J: TRBJ1-2; size: -; D: -; V: TRBV29-1
DNA: TGTGCCAGCAGCCTCTACACGGGACAGGGGCACGAGCAGTACTTC; CDR3: CASSLYTGQGHEQYF; J: TRBJ2-7; size: -; D: TRBD1; V: TRBV11-2
DNA: TGTGCCAGCAGTGTCGAGACCGGGGAGCTGTTTTTC; CDR3: CASSVETGELFF; J: TRBJ2-2; size: few; D: -; V: TRBV2
DNA: TGCGCCAGCACTAGTTACCCCTATGGCTACACCTTC; CDR3: CASTSYPYGYTF; J: TRBJ1-2; size: few; D: -; V: TRBV10-2
DNA: TGTGCCAGCAGCGTAGGAAACAGGCGTGGGGAGACCCAGTACTTC; CDR3: CASSVGNRRGETQYF; J: TRBJ2-5; size: once; D: -; V: TRBV9
DNA: TGTGCCAGCAGCCAAGACAAGGGTTGGTCTGGCTACACCTTC; CDR3: CASSQDKGWSGYTF; J: TRBJ1-2; size: few; D: -; V: TRBV3-1
DNA: TGTGCCAGCAGTTTAGGGGTCGGACAGAGCACGGGTACGCAGTATTTT; CDR3: CASSLGVGQSTGTQYF; J: TRBJ2-3; size: few; D: -; V: TRBV12-3/TRBV12-4
DNA: TGTGCCAGCAGCCGAGGACTAGGGGGGAATGAGCAGTTCTTC; CDR3: CASSRGLGGNEQFF; J: TRBJ2-1; size: -; D: -; V: TRBV4-2
DNA: TGTGCCAGCAGCGGTCCGGACAGGGGGAATCAGCCCCAGCATTTT; CDR3: CASSGPDRGNQPQHF; J: TRBJ1-5; size: few; D: TRBD1; V: TRBV28
DNA: TGTGCCAGCAGCCCCCGCGGGGGGCTGCAAGAGACCCAGTACTTC; CDR3: CASSPRGGLQETQYF; J: TRBJ2-5; size: many; D: TRBD2; V: TRBV12-3/TRBV12-4
DNA: TGTGCCAGCAGTCAGCCGGGGGCCCCATACAATGAGCAGTTCTTC; CDR3: CASSQPGAPYNEQFF; J: TRBJ2-1; size: -; D: -; V: TRBV27
DNA: TGCAGTGCTAAACCGGGACAGGGACTCGATCAGCCCCAGCATTTT; CDR3: CSAKPGQGLDQPQHF; J: TRBJ1-5; size: few; D: TRBD1; V: TRBV20-1
DNA: TGTGCCAGCAGTGAAGAGTCCAGGGGGAGACAAGAGACCCAGTACTTC; CDR3: CASSEESRGRQETQYF; J: TRBJ2-5; size: many; D: TRBD1; V: TRBV25-1
DNA: TGTGCCAGTAAACAGGACGAATACAATGAGCAGTTCTTC; CDR3: CASKQDEYNEQFF; J: TRBJ2-1; size: -; D: -; V: TRBV19
DNA: TGTGCCAGCAGCTTTACAAGCCCAAACTATGGCTACACCTTC; CDR3: CASSFTSPNYGYTF; J: TRBJ1-2; size: -; D: -; V: TRBV11-2
DNA: TGTGCCATCAGTGATCGGACGGGGGGATCCTACGAGCAGTACTTC; CDR3: CAISDRTGGSYEQYF; J: TRBJ2-7; size: -; D: TRBD2; V: TRBV10-3
DNA: TGTGCCAGCAGTTCCCTCACTGGAAACACCATATATTTT; CDR3: CASSSLTGNTIYF; J: TRBJ1-3; size: few; D: -; V: TRBV28
DNA: TGTGCCAGCAGTCGCGTTTGGAGCGGTACAGATACGCAGTATTTT; CDR3: CASSRVWSGTDTQYF; J: TRBJ2-3; size: -; D: -; V: TRBV6-5
DNA: TGTGCCAGCGGTGACGGGGCCGAAGCTTTCTTT; CDR3: CASGDGAEAFF; J: TRBJ1-1; size: -; D: -; V: TRBV12-3/TRBV12-4
DNA: TGTGCCAGCAGTCCGACCCCGACAGGGAAGACCCAGTACTTC; CDR3: CASSPTPTGKTQYF; J: TRBJ2-5; size: -; D: TRBD1; V: TRBV28
DNA: TGTGCCAGCAGCCCAACCCGGGACAGGGTTTCACCCCTCCACTTT; CDR3: CASSPTRDRVSPLHF; J: TRBJ1-6; size: many; D: TRBD1; V: TRBV7-2